The clone carrying this T cell receptor (beta chain) was seen a single time. The germline gives CDR1 SEHNR, CDR2 FQNEAQ (reference sequence). V trimming: 4 bases; J trimming: 9 bases; junction bases outside the gene matches: 3. This CDR3 comprises 14 residues. The data were taken from a study of T cell changes during pregnancy in multiple sclerosis. Assay: immunoSEQ multiplex PCR; the TCRdb copy retains only in-frame clones and omits some. Of 30,000 or so clones in the sample, over 85% are singletons; the top ten hold less than 6%. Sample: CD8+ T cells from peripheral blood mononuclear cells, taken in the first trimester of pregnancy. The chain links TRBV7-9 to TRBJ2-1, with 13 bases that match TRBD2. The receptor's source is a female donor with multiple sclerosis, enrolled in a pregnancy study. DNA of the CDR3: TGTGCCAGCAGCTGGACTAGCGGGAGCAGTGAGCAGTTCTTC. It translates to CASSWTSGSSEQFF.